The text below deals with one T cell receptor beta chain. The specificity of this receptor is unknown. No quality values exist for individual bases; no much larger clone is one base distant. The data stem from a study of shared clonotypes between healthy human individuals (dated by TCRdb to 2020 to 2021). General notes on the study: The cohort comprised a couple of women and three men aged 18 to 49 years. Leukapheresis yielded between about 0.94 and 9.5 billion PBMCs per donor. To increase sequencing depth and limit assay-specific biases, different laboratories used diverse techniques to prepare libraries and sequence TCR repertoires. To estimate repertoire size and how much clonotype sharing occurs between individuals, the study deeply sequenced the blood TCR repertoires of about five healthy adults. Per donor, three plates each were used for CD4 naive and CD4 memory, two for CD8 naive, and one for CD8 memory. Here is what the overall study found, with its caveats: Higher generation probabilities were observed for clonotypes shared by all four sorted-subset donors than for non-shared clonotypes. Because the study included a small number of donors, the genetic and exposure-history diversity represented was limited. Around 5% of naive CD4, 3.5% of naive CD8, roughly 2.5% of memory CD4, and about 0.4% of memory CD8 clonotypes were shared across a few donors. Pairwise subsampling led to the expectation that sequencing depth would affect the degree of clonotype sharing among donors. Sampling was restricted to blood, and TCR repertoires in tissues likely differ from the TCR repertoires found in blood. Naive subsets generally had larger estimated clonotype richness than memory subsets did. Rarefaction of sorted-subset datasets indicated incomplete sequencing despite the large sequencing depth.

The donors were healthy, HIV-negative adults with no recently reported acute infections or vaccinations. All donors were Caucasian adults living in Nashville, Tennessee, USA. CD8 memory samples were composed of magnetically selected CD45RO+ cells combined with CCR7-negative CD45RA+ effector memory (TemRA) cells. Blood was obtained by leukapheresis, after which PBMCs were separated by Ficoll-Histopaque density gradient centrifugation and cryopreserved in liquid nitrogen vapor phase. Analytical flow cytometry was used to check the purity and quantity of every magnetically sorted T cell population. Genomic DNA was isolated from every sorted fraction and measured by UV absorbance on a Nanodrop 2000c. Relative to germline, V is 3 bases shorter and J is 1 base shorter, with 12 bases between their ends. CDR3 length: 16 amino acids, cysteine to phenylalanine. Just CDR3 DNA is preserved here, 48 bases in frame from base 1. CDR1 SNHLY and CDR2 FYNNEI were looked up in the germline V gene.

TCR CDR3 regions were amplified from genomic DNA by multiplex PCR using the deep immunoSEQ assay. Genomic DNA extracted from each cell subset was distributed evenly over all wells of several immunoSEQ 96-well plates, and each plate served as one replicate. For sorted subsets, approximately 210 ng of genomic DNA, equivalent to 30,000 or so T cell genomes, went into each replicate PCR. Purified libraries were measured with a Qubit 3.0 fluorometer, size-checked on a Bioanalyzer 2100, and measured again with the KAPA Library Quantification kit. A separate single-read 150-cycle Illumina NextSeq 550 flow cell was used to sequence each immunoSEQ 96-well plate. Under the source paper's analysis protocol: Because the immunoSEQ output held only junctional sequences and lacked quality scores, the filtering could not match the filtering applied to full-length reads. To assign V/J genes and CDR3, sequences were annotated against IMGT germline references using PyIR, a Python wrapper for IgBLAST v1.9. Any read was removed if the V/J assignment was weak (E-value above 1e-6), the CDR3 was missing, or the read contained stop codons, out-of-frame junctions, or ambiguous translated residues. A V3J clonotype was defined by an identical inferred V gene, J gene, and CDR3 amino acid sequence. To compute the percentage overlap between repertoires, the number of shared unique clonotypes was divided by the size of the smaller repertoire. Richness of each repertoire was evaluated using RTK rarefaction, the Chao1 estimator, and Recon v2.1 estimates of unobserved clonotypes. For all TCRbeta clonotypes obtained by the gDNA method from a handful of donors, generation probabilities were computed with OLGA. As stored in TCRdb, this immuneACCESS dataset retains in-frame rearrangements with V and J assigned. A fraction of the clones does not appear; measured against another copy, unresolved V genes explain less than half of the discrepancy, and the remainder lacks a known reason. V and J calls and clone size are those listed in that table; D and trimming were worked out from the DNA. This sample lists about 690,000 clones; about 92% were detected once. 34% of the sample comes from the top ten.

The TCR originated in a man younger than 35 in good health. Some clones in this sample may be carry-over from other donors' samples. The sequence links TRBV2 to TRBJ2-2; tentative D gene TRBD2, with 6 bases matching. Input material: memory CD8+ T cells from PBMCs. Reading the label with the study, this specimen's cell subset or site is: CD45RO+ cells pooled with CCR7-negative TemRA cells. The CDR3 region reads CASSDQGGKNTGELFF. The nucleotides read TGTGCCAGCAGTGATCAGGGCGGGAAGAACACCGGGGAGCTGTTTTTT.